This is a list of T cell receptor beta chains from one sample in a study of cytomegalovirus exposure and HLA in healthy donors. Libraries were prepared by immunoSEQ multiplex PCR; TCRdb keeps only in-frame clonotypes and omits some of them. The sample lists 150,000 or so clones; around 78% were seen once. Sequenced input: PBMCs. The receptor source for this set is a woman aged 40 to 55 in good health and CMV-seronegative. CDR3s include the opening cysteine and the closing phenylalanine or tryptophan. Each record gives: J gene, D gene, V gene, clone size, CDR3 DNA, CDR3 protein. A D gene is named only where the DNA matches it firmly. Only part of the rows carry a size: once, few, many, or a class if the clone is expanded.

TRBJ1-2,TRBD1,TRBV2,-,TGTGCCAGCAGGGAGGGGACAGGGTCTTTCGGCTACACCTTC,CASREGTGSFGYTF
TRBJ2-7,TRBD2,TRBV19,-,TGTGCCAGTAGATCCGGGACTAGCGGAGCCGAGCAGTACTTC,CASRSGTSGAEQYF
TRBJ2-2,-,TRBV27,-,TGTGCCAGCAGTTCCTCGGTAGAAGGGGAGCTGTTTTTT,CASSSSVEGELFF
TRBJ1-1,-,TRBV27,-,TGTGCCAGCAGGCTACGCAACCAGAACACTGAAGCTTTCTTT,CASRLRNQNTEAFF
TRBJ2-7,TRBD1,TRBV10-1,-,TGCGCCAGCAGCCTGATGGGGGACAGGGAAAACTACGAGCAGTACTTC,CASSLMGDRENYEQYF
TRBJ1-4,TRBD1,TRBV5-1,-,TGCGCCAGCAGCTTGGTTGGGACAGGGGGAGGTGAAAAACTGTTTTTT,CASSLVGTGGGEKLFF
TRBJ2-1,-,TRBV4-1,-,TGCGCCAGCAGCCTAAGGGAGGACTCTAACAATGAGCAGTTCTTC,CASSLREDSNNEQFF
TRBJ1-5,TRBD1,TRBV5-8,-,TGTGCCAGCAGCTTTATCATTACAGGGGATCAGCCCCAGCATTTT,CASSFIITGDQPQHF
TRBJ2-3,TRBD2,TRBV2,-,TGTGCCAGCTCCAGAGCCGGACTAGCGGGAGAAGATACGCAGTATTTT,CASSRAGLAGEDTQYF
TRBJ2-7,TRBD2,TRBV2,-,TGTGCCAGCAGTTCTATACCGGGACTAGCGGGGTACGAGCAGTACTTC,CASSSIPGLAGYEQYF
TRBJ1-1,TRBD1,TRBV11-2,-,TGTGCCAGCAGCTTAAAGGGGAGCCTCCCGACAGGGAGGACTGAAGCTTTCTTT,CASSLKGSLPTGRTEAFF
TRBJ1-2,TRBD1,TRBV6-1,-,TGTGCCAGCACCGAACAGGGGGTCGATGGCTACACCTTC,CASTEQGVDGYTF
TRBJ2-7,TRBD2,TRBV5-1,-,TGCGCCAGCAGCTTGGAAAGCGGGAGGGCGAACGAGCAGTACTTC,CASSLESGRANEQYF
TRBJ2-1,TRBD2,TRBV10-3,-,TGTGCCATCAGTGGAAGGGTAGCGGGCAATGAGCAGTTCTTC,CAISGRVAGNEQFF
TRBJ2-1,TRBD1,TRBV5-1,-,TGCGCCAGCACGTCTCGAGGGGGCGCCTACAATGAGCAGTTCTTC,CASTSRGGAYNEQFF
TRBJ2-7,TRBD2,TRBV6-5,-,TGTGCCAGCAGTTACTCGCCGGGAGGGGTCTACGAGCAGTACTTC,CASSYSPGGVYEQYF
TRBJ2-2,TRBD2,TRBV7-9,once,TGTGCCAGCAGCACCACTAGCGGAGACACCGGGGAGCTGTTTTTT,CASSTTSGDTGELFF
TRBJ1-1,-,TRBV30,-,TGTGCCTGGAGAATCGCAGGGAAGGACACTGAAGCTTTCTTT,CAWRIAGKDTEAFF
TRBJ2-3,TRBD2,TRBV7-9,-,TGTGCCAGCCTGTATAGCGGGAGCAAGGAAACAGATACGCAGTATTTT,CASLYSGSKETDTQYF
TRBJ2-7,TRBD1,TRBV5-1,once,TGCGCCAGCAGCTCGACAGGGTCGGTGTACGAGCAGTACTTC,CASSSTGSVYEQYF
TRBJ2-1,-,TRBV7-9,-,TGTGCCGCACCTACCGGGTACAATGAGCAGTTCTTC,CAAPTGYNEQFF
TRBJ1-2,-,TRBV12-5,-,TGTGCTAGTGGTTTGGATAGGAGAAGCCTAAACTATGGCTACACCTTC,CASGLDRRSLNYGYTF
TRBJ1-5,TRBD1,TRBV30,-,TGTGCCTGGAGTATCGGGACAGGGGGAAATCAGCCCCAGCATTTT,CAWSIGTGGNQPQHF
TRBJ1-4,-,TRBV5-1,-,TGCGCCAGCAGCTTGGGGACAGCAAATGAAAAACTGTTTTTT,CASSLGTANEKLFF
TRBJ2-3,TRBD1,TRBV5-4,once,TGTGCCAGCAGCCGACTCACAGGGGAACCAGATACGCAGTATTTT,CASSRLTGEPDTQYF
TRBJ1-1,TRBD1,TRBV5-1,-,TGCGCCAGCAGCTTTCAAACAGGGGGTTTTGCGACCACTGAAGCTTTCTTT,CASSFQTGGFATTEAFF
TRBJ2-1,TRBD2,TRBV5-1,once,TGCGCCAGCAGCACCGGACTAGCGGGAGGGCGATGGGAGCAGTTCTTC,CASSTGLAGGRWEQFF
TRBJ2-2,TRBD1,TRBV19,-,TGTGCCAGTAATCCTGACAGGGGGCGGGCCGGGGAGCTGTTTTTT,CASNPDRGRAGELFF
TRBJ2-3,TRBD2,TRBV7-6,-,TGTGCCAGCAGTTACACCTCTCGACTAGCGGGAAGGTCAGATACGCAGTATTTT,CASSYTSRLAGRSDTQYF
TRBJ2-1,-,TRBV28,-,TGTGCCAGCCGAGGGCCCGAAAGCTCCTACAATGAGCAGTTCTTC,CASRGPESSYNEQFF
TRBJ1-4,TRBD1,TRBV28,-,TGTGCCAGCAGTTCCTCACAGGGGGACAGTGAAAAACTGTTTTTT,CASSSSQGDSEKLFF
TRBJ2-5,TRBD2,TRBV19,-,TGTGCCAGTAACGCGGGAGCTATAGTAGAGACCCAGTACTTC,CASNAGAIVETQYF
TRBJ1-1,-,TRBV18,-,TGTGCCAGCTCACCCGGACAGAGGTACGGAGAAGCTTTCTTT,CASSPGQRYGEAFF
TRBJ2-3,-,TRBV6-1,once,TGTGCCAGCAGTGAAGATCCCCGGGGAGATACGCAGTATTTT,CASSEDPRGDTQYF
TRBJ1-2,-,TRBV9,-,TGTGCCAGCAGCATACCGAGGGGCTACACCTTC,CASSIPRGYTF
TRBJ2-2,-,TRBV11-2,-,TGTGCCAGCAGCTTACCTTACAGGCGGACCGGGGAGCTGTTTTTT,CASSLPYRRTGELFF
TRBJ2-2,TRBD2,TRBV6-6,-,TGTGCCAGCAGTTATGGACTAGGAGTCGGGGAGCTGTTTTTT,CASSYGLGVGELFF
TRBJ1-2,-,TRBV2,-,TGTGCCAGCAGTGAAGGACAAGCTAACTATGGCTACACCTTC,CASSEGQANYGYTF
TRBJ1-4,-,TRBV4-1,-,TGCGCCAGCAGCCATTCTCTCCAGGGCGGACTGTTTTTT,CASSHSLQGGLFF
TRBJ1-3,-,TRBV30,-,TGTGCCTGGCAGGGAACAACTGGAAACACCATATATTTT,CAWQGTTGNTIYF
TRBJ2-1,TRBD2,TRBV7-3,few,TGTGCCAGTTCACTAGCGGGAGATGTAGATGAGCAGTTCTTC,CASSLAGDVDEQFF
TRBJ1-5,-,TRBV19,-,TGTGCCAGTACCGATCCTCGTGGACAGAGTAATCAGCCCCAGCATTTT,CASTDPRGQSNQPQHF
TRBJ2-7,TRBD1,TRBV7-9,-,TGTGCCAGCAGCTCGACAGGGTTCGAGCAGTACTTC,CASSSTGFEQYF
TRBJ2-1,TRBD1,TRBV5-6,once,TGTGCCAGCAGCTTGGTGGAGGGGACAGGGGAATTCTTC,CASSLVEGTGEFF
TRBJ1-1,-,TRBV25-1,-,TGTGCCAGCAGTGAAGTACAGTCGAACACTGAAGCTTTCTTT,CASSEVQSNTEAFF
TRBJ2-3,-,TRBV30,-,TGTGCCTGGAGAGGTCGGGTCACAGATACGCAGTATTTT,CAWRGRVTDTQYF
TRBJ1-1,-,TRBV18,-,TGTGCCAGCTCACCGGAGATGAACACTGAAGCTTTCTTT,CASSPEMNTEAFF
TRBJ2-2,TRBD1,TRBV28,-,TGTGCCAGCAGTTTAGCACAGGGGTACACCGGGGAGCTGTTTTTT,CASSLAQGYTGELFF
TRBJ1-2,TRBD1,TRBV11-2,-,TGTGCCAGCAGCTTTTTCACCGGGACAGGGAAGGGGCTTTTGGATGGCTACACCTTC,CASSFFTGTGKGLLDGYTF
TRBJ2-7,-,TRBV15,-,TGTGCCACCAGCCCCGGACAGTTCTACGAGCAGTACTTC,CATSPGQFYEQYF